This T cell receptor (beta chain) originates from a study of cytomegalovirus exposure and HLA in healthy donors. As to this clone: Distinct nucleotide sequences in the sample also encode this CDR3.

V lost 5 bases, J lost 7 bases, and 1 base stayed unmatched. Germline V gene data show CDR1 as MNHEY and CDR2 as SVGAGI. The CDR3 is 12 amino acids. Use of 60 Vbeta and 13 Jbeta primers characterized the PCR. TCRdb's copy holds only in-frame clones and misses some; the assay was immunoSEQ multiplex PCR. The table records approximately 150,000 clones, 82% of them present only once. The sequenced material came from PBMCs. The chain employs TRBV6-5 and TRBJ1-2, with 10 bases matching TRBD1. This sequence was found in a male donor in good health and CMV-seronegative. In DNA form, the CDR3 reads TGTGCCAGCAGTCGGGACAGGGGTGGCTACACCTTC. Encoded protein: CASSRDRGGYTF.